The 25 T cell receptor beta chains below come from one sample, sequenced in a study of a mutant IDH1 vaccine in newly diagnosed glioma. The assay was immunoSEQ multiplex PCR, and TCRdb's table has in-frame clones only and misses some. The sample shows 35,000 to 40,000 clones, about four fifths of them seen only once. Their antigens are not known. Time point in this sample: week 23, last vaccination. The investigators gave 300 ug of mutant IDH1 20-mer peptide in each vaccine dose, together with topical imiquimod. Sequencing used PBMCs, obtained from a glioma patient whose treatment included an IDH1 peptide vaccine. The receptors derive from a man aged 35 to 55 with glioma.

V and J are TRBV2 and TRBJ2-7; 7 nucleotides line up with TRBD2. The V gene's germline CDR1 is SNHLY and CDR2 FYNNEI. The CDR3 runs to 17 residues. Trimming removed 4 bases from V and 6 bases from J; junction bases left unmatched: 18. CDR3 coding DNA: TGTGCCAGCAGTGGAGGGTTTAGCGGGCAGGTTGGGTCCGAGCAGTACTTC. This encodes CASSGGFSGQVGSEQYF.

For the CDR3, the DNA is TGTGCCAGCAGCCTAATATCGGACGCCGGGGATCCCTATAATTCACCCCTCCACTTT. Translation: CASSLISDAGDPYNSPLHF. This chain links TRBV21-1 with TRBJ1-6. TRBV21-1 is a pseudogene segment. The CDR3 is 19 residues long.

The V and J genes are TRBV27 and TRBJ1-6, with D perhaps TRBD1 (6 bases). Germline V gives CDR1 MNHEY, CDR2 SMNVEV (reference sequence). V gave up 2 bases and J gave up 10 bases, with 12 bases separating them. This CDR3 contains 14 residues. The CDR3 nucleotides are TGTGCCAGCAGTTTAAGCAGGGGAAGGTCACCCCTCCACTTT. Its translation: CASSLSRGRSPLHF.

This clone has a single count. The rearrangement links TRBV6-1 to TRBJ1-1; TRBD1 aligns across 7 bases. This CDR3 has 13 residues. V lost 10 bases, J lost 4 bases, and 9 bases stayed unmatched. The germline V gene encodes CDR1 MNHNS and CDR2 SASEGT. Written as DNA, the CDR3 is TGTGCCACAGCCAGGGGGGGCGGCACTGAAGCTTTCTTT. Translated: CATARGGGTEAFF.

The rearrangement uses TRBV6-6 and TRBJ2-7, with TRBD2 matching 8 bases. There are 12 residues in the CDR3. The V and J ends lost 7 bases and 4 bases, in that order; junction bases with no gene match: 3. Germline values: CDR1 MNHNY, CDR2 SVGAGI (reference sequence). The CDR3 bases are TGTGCCAGCATGGCGGGAGGTTACGAGCAGTACTTC. Protein sequence: CASMAGGYEQYF.

The J gene is TRBJ2-1, the V gene TRBV5-1; TRBD2 matches 15 bases. The germline V gene encodes CDR1 SGHRS and CDR2 YFSETQ. This CDR3 contains 18 residues. Unmatched junction bases numbered 10, after V lost 4 bases and J lost 5 bases. The CDR3 DNA reads TGCGCCAGCAGCCCGGGACTAGCGGGGGGTAACTTAAACAATGAGCAGTTCTTC. Protein sequence: CASSPGLAGGNLNNEQFF. Based on the CDR3 plus reference TRBV5-1 and TRBJ2-1, the full variable domain is KAGVTQTPRYLIKTRGQQVTLSCSPISGHRSVSWYQQTPGQGLQFLFEYFSETQRNKGNFPGRFSGRQFSNSRSEMNVSTLELGDSALYLCASSPGLAGGNLNNEQFFGPGTRLTVL.

The V call is TRBV7-2, the J call TRBJ2-1, with 14 bases aligning to TRBD2. Germline CDR1 SGHTA, CDR2 FQGNSA. Trimming took 5 bases from V and 8 from J; bases not matched to a gene: 8. The CDR3 has 16 amino acids. This CDR3 reads CASSRPGLAGVDEQFF. DNA for the CDR3: TGTGCCAGCAGCCGCCCGGGACTAGCGGGAGTCGATGAGCAGTTCTTC. Based on the CDR3 plus reference TRBV7-2 and TRBJ2-1, the full variable domain is GAGVSQSPSNKVTEKGKDVELRCDPISGHTALYWYRQSLGQGLEFLIYFQGNSAPDKSGLPSDRFSAERTGGSVSTLTIQRTQQEDSAVYLCASSRPGLAGVDEQFFGPGTRLTVL.

V gene TRBV7-2 combines with J gene TRBJ1-5; a possible D gene is TRBD1 (5 bases). The CDR3 sequence is 15 residues long. Germline values: CDR1 SGHTA, CDR2 FQGNSA. Trimming left V 3 bases short and J 1 base short, with 10 bases between. CDR3 sequence reads: CASSLGVSSNQPQHF. The DNA for the CDR3 is TGTGCCAGCAGCTTGGGGGTTTCAAGCAATCAGCCCCAGCATTTT.

This chain joins TRBV7-2 and TRBJ2-3, with D perhaps TRBD2 (6 bases). Germline loops: CDR1 SGHTA, CDR2 FQGNSA. The CDR3 is made up of 15 amino acids. V lost 11 bases and J 9 bases, leaving 27 bases between the germline ends. The CDR3 protein is CASSPMGDSHRTQYF. CDR3 sequence (DNA): TGTGCCTCCTCTCCAATGGGGGACTCCCACAGGACGCAGTATTTT. Supplemented by reference TRBV7-2 and TRBJ2-3, the full variable domain reads GAGVSQSPSNKVTEKGKDVELRCDPISGHTALYWYRQSLGQGLEFLIYFQGNSAPDKSGLPSDRFSAERTGGSVSTLTIQRTQQEDSAVYLCASSPMGDSHRTQYFGPGTRLTVL.

The CDR3 coding sequence is TGCGCCAGCAGTACGGGACAGGGGGACACAGATACGCAGTATTTT. Translated, it gives CASSTGQGDTDTQYF. The gene calls are TRBV23-1 and TRBJ2-3; 11 nucleotides line up with TRBD1. TRBV23-1 is annotated as an ORF whose role is uncertain. The J segment lost 2 bases and the V segment lost 5 bases, leaving 3 bases of the junction unmatched. The CDR3 length is 15 residues.

DNA of the CDR3: TGCGCCAGCAGCTCGACCAGGGGCATGGGGACCCAGTACTTC. Translated: CASSSTRGMGTQYF. This chain connects TRBV5-1 to TRBJ2-5; possibly TRBD1 for D (6 bases). Germline V gives CDR1 SGHRS, CDR2 YFSETQ. This CDR3 contains 14 residues. With 3 bases removed from V and 7 bases from J, the gap between germline ends came to 16 bases.

J is TRBJ2-2 and V is TRBV28; 8 bases match TRBD2. The CDR3 length is 13 residues. Germline-derived CDR1 and CDR2 are MDHEN and SYDVKM. The J segment lost 5 bases and the V segment lost 6 bases, leaving 2 bases of the junction unmatched. The chain's CDR3 is CASSPSGTGELFF. For the CDR3, the DNA is TGTGCCAGCAGCCCTAGCGGGACCGGGGAGCTGTTTTTT.

This clone has only a few counts. The chain links TRBV9 to TRBJ1-1; unclear D gene. The CDR3 runs 12 residues. V shed 0 bases and J shed 3 bases, with 3 bases lying between them. Germline V CDR1 and CDR2: SGDLS, YYNGEE. This CDR3 reads CASSVGDTEAFF. The DNA for the CDR3 is TGTGCCAGCAGCGTAGGGGACACTGAAGCTTTCTTT.

The rearrangement joins TRBV29-1 to TRBJ1-4, with unresolved D. This CDR3 has 14 residues. V lost 4 bases to trimming and J lost 8 bases, with 17 bases between them. Germline V gives CDR1 SQVTM, CDR2 ANQGSEA. The CDR3 loop is CSVGEGILGEKLFF. The CDR3 DNA sequence: TGCAGCGTTGGGGAGGGCATCTTGGGGGAAAAACTGTTTTTT.

The rearrangement joins TRBV27 to TRBJ2-5; D tentatively fits TRBD1 or TRBD2 (5 bases each). This CDR3 comprises 14 residues. Germline CDR1 MNHEY, CDR2 SMNVEV (reference sequence). Trimming removed 3 bases at V and 4 bases at J, with 12 bases between. The DNA for the CDR3 is TGTGCCAGCAGTTTCCTGGGACGGCGAGAGACCCAGTACTTC. The encoded protein is CASSFLGRRETQYF.

CDR3 protein: CASRRRPESEPQHF. DNA of the CDR3: TGTGCCAGCAGGCGCCGGCCGGAATCGGAGCCCCAGCATTTT. The J gene is TRBJ1-5, the V gene TRBV27; D call uncertain. CDR3 length: 14 amino acids. V was pared by 6 bases and J by 8 bases, with 17 bases between. The germline gives CDR1 MNHEY, CDR2 SMNVEV (reference sequence).

The chain joins TRBV25-1 to TRBJ2-5; 11 nucleotides agree with TRBD2. Germline CDR1 is MGHDK and CDR2 is SYGVNS. This CDR3 comprises 14 residues. The V gene end was trimmed by 8 bases and the J gene end by 5 bases; junction bases not matched to a gene: 7. The DNA for the CDR3 is TGTGCCAGCTCCCTAGCGGGAGGTTGGGAGACCCAGTACTTC. Its translation: CASSLAGGWETQYF.

The J gene is TRBJ1-1, the V gene TRBV28; tentative D call: TRBD1 (5 bases). CDR1 and CDR2 from the germline V gene are MDHEN and SYDVKM. The CDR3 is made up of 13 amino acids. Between the trimmed V and J ends, which lost 5 bases and 4 bases, there was a span of 11 bases. The CDR3 region has the DNA TGTGCCAGCAGTATCCCAGGGCCCACTGAAGCTTTCTTT. Amino acids: CASSIPGPTEAFF.

About this clone itself: At the DNA level, this CDR3 is encoded by other sequences in the same sample as well. The gene calls are TRBV7-2 and TRBJ2-5, with D perhaps TRBD1 (6 bases). Germline CDR1 and CDR2: SGHTA and FQGNSA. With 4 bases removed from V and 1 base from J, the gap between germline ends came to 7 bases. The CDR3 contains 13 residues. CDR3 coding DNA: TGTGCCAGCAGCTACAGGGTCCAAGAGACCCAGTACTTC. Protein product: CASSYRVQETQYF. The variable domain in full, completed from reference TRBV7-2 and TRBJ2-5, reads GAGVSQSPSNKVTEKGKDVELRCDPISGHTALYWYRQSLGQGLEFLIYFQGNSAPDKSGLPSDRFSAERTGGSVSTLTIQRTQQEDSAVYLCASSYRVQETQYFGPGTRLLVL.

J is TRBJ1-4 and V is TRBV5-6, with 10 bases that match TRBD1. Germline CDR1 reads SGHDT; CDR2 reads YYEEEE. The CDR3 covers 14 residues. J gave up 6 bases and V 3 bases, and 2 bases lay outside the gene matches. The CDR3: CASSSGQGYEKLFF. CDR3 DNA: TGTGCCAGCAGCTCGGGACAGGGGTATGAAAAACTGTTTTTT.

This clone was counted a few times. The chain carries TRBV19 and TRBJ1-1; D perhaps matches TRBD1 (5 bases). CDR3 length equals 13 residues. Trimming left V 6 bases short and J 5 bases short, with 13 bases between. CDR1 is LNHDA, CDR2 SQIVND, per germline (reference sequence). CDR3 sequence reads: CASSQVRGTEAFF. The CDR3 region has the DNA TGTGCCAGTAGCCAAGTACGGGGGACTGAAGCTTTCTTT.

This clone was picked up one time. The J gene is TRBJ2-1, the V gene TRBV5-1, with D unclear. V was trimmed by 0 bases and J by 12 bases, leaving 16 bases between them. This CDR3 comprises 14 residues. CDR1 and CDR2 (germline): SGHRS, YFSETQ. The CDR3 DNA follows: TGCGCCAGCAGCTTGGCCAGGACGGGTCGAGGGCAGTTCTTC. Its protein product is CASSLARTGRGQFF.

The chain links TRBV5-1 to TRBJ2-1; 12 positions match TRBD2. The CDR3 runs 17 residues. In germline, CDR1 is SGHRS, CDR2 YFSETQ. V trimming: 0 bases; J trimming: 8 bases; junction bases outside the gene matches: 9. The CDR3 coding sequence is TGCGCCAGCAGCTTGGTACTAGCGGGGGGAGTACAAGATGAGCAGTTCTTC. Its protein product is CASSLVLAGGVQDEQFF.

The chain couples TRBV29-1 to TRBJ2-7; 13 positions agree with TRBD2. The CDR3 covers 20 residues. V lost 4 bases to trimming and J lost 4 bases; unmatched junction nucleotides: 22. Germline V gene data show CDR1 as SQVTM and CDR2 as ANQGSEA. CDR3 protein: CSVGSAMSPGGLAGVYEQYF. The CDR3 coding sequence is TGCAGCGTTGGGTCCGCTATGTCGCCCGGAGGACTAGCGGGAGTGTACGAGCAGTACTTC.

The chain joins TRBV7-2 to TRBJ2-7, with D possibly TRBD2 on 6 matching bases. This CDR3 comprises 16 residues. Germline CDR1 reads SGHTA; CDR2 reads FQGNSA. Deletions cut 5 bases from V and 4 bases from J, with 21 bases between. The DNA for the CDR3 is TGTGCCAGCAGCCCTGATGGGGGAGGCAGGCAGTACGAGCAGTACTTC. It yields the protein CASSPDGGGRQYEQYF.